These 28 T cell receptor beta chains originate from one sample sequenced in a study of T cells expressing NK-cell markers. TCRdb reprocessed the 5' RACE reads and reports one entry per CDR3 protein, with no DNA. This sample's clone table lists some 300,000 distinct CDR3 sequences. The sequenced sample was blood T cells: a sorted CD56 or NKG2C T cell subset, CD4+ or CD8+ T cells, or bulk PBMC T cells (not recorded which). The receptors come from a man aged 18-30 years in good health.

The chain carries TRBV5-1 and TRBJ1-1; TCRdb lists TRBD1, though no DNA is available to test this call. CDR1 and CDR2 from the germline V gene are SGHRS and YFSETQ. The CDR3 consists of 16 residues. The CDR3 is CASSPNHGQGGTEAFF.

This chain's CDR3 is CASIPVLGGSYNEQFF. The V call is TRBV18, the J call TRBJ2-1. Germline values: CDR1 KGHSH, CDR2 LQKENI. The CDR3 is 16 residues long. Using reference TRBV18 and TRBJ2-1 for the parts outside the CDR3, the full variable domain is NAGVMQNPRHLVRRRGQEARLRCSPMKGHSHVYWYRQLPEEGLKFMVYLQKENIIDESGMPKERFSAEFPKEGPSILRIQQVVRGDSAAYFCASIPVLGGSYNEQFFGPGTRLTVL.

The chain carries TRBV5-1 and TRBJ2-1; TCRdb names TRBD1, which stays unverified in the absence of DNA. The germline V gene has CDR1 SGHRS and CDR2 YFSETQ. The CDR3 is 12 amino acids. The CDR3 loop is CASSSGQEKQFF.

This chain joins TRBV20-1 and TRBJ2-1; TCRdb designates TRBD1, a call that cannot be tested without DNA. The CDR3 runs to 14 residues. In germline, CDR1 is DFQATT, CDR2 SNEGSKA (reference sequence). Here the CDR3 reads CSASPGRVYNEQFF.

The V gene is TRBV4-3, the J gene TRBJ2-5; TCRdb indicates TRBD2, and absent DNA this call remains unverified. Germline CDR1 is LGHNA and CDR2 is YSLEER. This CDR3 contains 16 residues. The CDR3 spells CASSQDGLAGTETQYF.

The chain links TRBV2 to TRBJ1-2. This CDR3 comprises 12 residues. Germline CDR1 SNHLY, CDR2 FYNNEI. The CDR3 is CASSLSQVGYTF.

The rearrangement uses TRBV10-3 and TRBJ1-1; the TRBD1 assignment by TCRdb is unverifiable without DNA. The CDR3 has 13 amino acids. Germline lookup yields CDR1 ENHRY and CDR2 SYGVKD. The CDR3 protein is CAITRTGNTEAFF.

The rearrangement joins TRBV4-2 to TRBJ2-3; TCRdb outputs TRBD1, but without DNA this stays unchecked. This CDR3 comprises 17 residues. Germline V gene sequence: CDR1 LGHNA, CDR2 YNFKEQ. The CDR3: CASSRLPGARSTDTQYF.

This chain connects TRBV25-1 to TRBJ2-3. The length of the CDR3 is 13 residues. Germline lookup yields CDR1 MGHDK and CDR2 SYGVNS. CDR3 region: CASRGASTDTQYF.

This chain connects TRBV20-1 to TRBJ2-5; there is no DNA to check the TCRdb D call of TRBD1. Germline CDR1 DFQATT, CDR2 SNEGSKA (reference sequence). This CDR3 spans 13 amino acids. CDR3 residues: CSALLTGGETQYF.

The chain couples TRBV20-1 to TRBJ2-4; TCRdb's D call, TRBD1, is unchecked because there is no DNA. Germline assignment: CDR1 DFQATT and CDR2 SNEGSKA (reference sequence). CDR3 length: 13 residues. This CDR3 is CSASGTGHDIQYF.

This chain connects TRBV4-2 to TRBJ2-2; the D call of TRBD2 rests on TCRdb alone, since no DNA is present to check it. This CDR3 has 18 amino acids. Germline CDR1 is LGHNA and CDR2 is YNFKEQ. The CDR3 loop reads CASSQGTSGRRNTGELFF.

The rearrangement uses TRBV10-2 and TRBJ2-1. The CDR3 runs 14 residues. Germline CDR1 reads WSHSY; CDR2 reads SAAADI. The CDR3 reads CASRVSYNYNEQFF.

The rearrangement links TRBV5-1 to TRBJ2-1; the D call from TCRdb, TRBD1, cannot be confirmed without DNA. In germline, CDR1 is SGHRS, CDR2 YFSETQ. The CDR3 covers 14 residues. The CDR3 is CASQPLTGGGEQFF.

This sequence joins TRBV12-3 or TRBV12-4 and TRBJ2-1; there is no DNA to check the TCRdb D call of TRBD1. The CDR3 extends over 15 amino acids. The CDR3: CASSSRGRGSNEQFF.

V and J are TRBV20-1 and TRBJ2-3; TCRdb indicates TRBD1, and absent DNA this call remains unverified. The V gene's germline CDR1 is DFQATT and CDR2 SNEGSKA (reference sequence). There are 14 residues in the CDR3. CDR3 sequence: CSARDRAGVNTQYF.

The CDR3: CSVATGGGIQYF. The V gene is TRBV29-1, the J gene TRBJ2-4; TCRdb's D call, TRBD1, is unchecked because there is no DNA. CDR3 length: 12 residues. From germline, CDR1 is SQVTM and CDR2 ANQGSEA.

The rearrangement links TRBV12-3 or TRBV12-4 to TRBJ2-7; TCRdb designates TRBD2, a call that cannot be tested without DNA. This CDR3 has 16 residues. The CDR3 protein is CASSLGSEGGGYEQYF.

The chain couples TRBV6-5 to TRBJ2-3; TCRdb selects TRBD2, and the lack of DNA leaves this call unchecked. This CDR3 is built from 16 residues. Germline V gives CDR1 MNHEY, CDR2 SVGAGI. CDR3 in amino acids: CASSYLSGQRPDTQYF.

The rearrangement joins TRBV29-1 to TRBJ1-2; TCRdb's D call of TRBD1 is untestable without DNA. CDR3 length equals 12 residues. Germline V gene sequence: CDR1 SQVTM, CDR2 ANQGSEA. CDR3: CSSTGFGYGYTF.

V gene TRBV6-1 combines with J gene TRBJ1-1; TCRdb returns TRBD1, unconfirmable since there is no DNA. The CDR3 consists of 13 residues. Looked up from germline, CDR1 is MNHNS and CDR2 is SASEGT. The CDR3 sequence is CASITGVNTEAFF.

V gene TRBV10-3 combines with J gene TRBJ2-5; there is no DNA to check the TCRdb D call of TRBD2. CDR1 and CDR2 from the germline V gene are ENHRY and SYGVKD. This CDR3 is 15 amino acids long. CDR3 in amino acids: CAIKVAGGQGETQYF.

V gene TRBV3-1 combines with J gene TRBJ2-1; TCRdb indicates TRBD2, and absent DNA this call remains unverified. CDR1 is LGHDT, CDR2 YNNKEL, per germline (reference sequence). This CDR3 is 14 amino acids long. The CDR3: CASSQAGRYNEQFF.

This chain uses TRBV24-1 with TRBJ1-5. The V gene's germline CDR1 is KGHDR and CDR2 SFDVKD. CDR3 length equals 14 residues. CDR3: CATSADTVNQPQHF.

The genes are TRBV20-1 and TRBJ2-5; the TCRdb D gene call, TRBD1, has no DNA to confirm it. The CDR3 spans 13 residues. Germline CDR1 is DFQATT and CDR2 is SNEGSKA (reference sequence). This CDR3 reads CSGDRGYKETQYF.

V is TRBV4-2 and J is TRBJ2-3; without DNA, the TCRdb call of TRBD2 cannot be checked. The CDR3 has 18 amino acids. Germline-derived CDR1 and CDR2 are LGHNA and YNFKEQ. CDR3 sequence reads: CASSQDVGSGRGSDTQYF.

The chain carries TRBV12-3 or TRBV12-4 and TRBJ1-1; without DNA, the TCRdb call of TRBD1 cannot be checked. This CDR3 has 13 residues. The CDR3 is CASTPTRSTEAFF.

The CDR3 sequence: CASSRSRTRNEKLFF. V and J are TRBV12-3 or TRBV12-4 and TRBJ1-4; TCRdb selects TRBD1, and the lack of DNA leaves this call unchecked. CDR3 length: 15 residues.